The 5 T cell receptor beta chains below were found in one sample sequenced in a study of blood T cell repertoires in COVID-19. Only in-frame clones appear in the TCRdb table, and some are missing; sequencing was by immunoSEQ multiplex PCR. The repertoire holds tens of thousands of clones, with 85% to 90% as singletons. The sequenced sample consisted of peripheral blood. All receptors derive from a man older than 75 with acute or convalescent COVID-19.

This chain connects TRBV27 to TRBJ2-7; 12 positions agree with TRBD2. The CDR3 covers 15 residues. CDR1 MNHEY and CDR2 SMNVEV come from the germline V gene (reference sequence). Trimming took 5 bases from V and 6 from J; bases not matched to a gene: 8. Here the CDR3 reads CASSIATSGGREQYF. The DNA of the CDR3 is TGTGCCAGCAGTATCGCGACTAGCGGGGGACGCGAGCAGTACTTC.

J is TRBJ2-5 and V is TRBV20-1, with a possible D match to TRBD1 (6 bases). Looked up from germline, CDR1 is DFQATT and CDR2 is SNEGSKA (reference sequence). Trimming left V 3 bases short and J 3 bases short, with 14 bases between. The CDR3 covers 14 residues. The CDR3 sequence: CSASFGQGKETQYF. In DNA, the CDR3 is TGCAGTGCTAGTTTTGGGCAGGGGAAAGAGACCCAGTACTTC.

CDR3: CASSQETGFNSPLHF. The CDR3, as DNA: TGTGCCAGCAGCCAGGAGACAGGGTTTAATTCACCCCTCCACTTT. This chain connects TRBV3-1 (or the pseudogene TRBV3-2) to TRBJ1-6; TRBD1 aligns across 7 bases. The CDR3 runs 15 residues. J gave up 6 bases and V 3 bases, and 5 bases lay outside the gene matches. Germline loops: CDR1 LGHDT, CDR2 YNNKEL (reference sequence).

The chain joins TRBV21-1 to TRBJ1-5. TRBV21-1 is labeled a pseudogene. The CDR3 length is 16 residues. The CDR3 protein is CASSNGCPGGNQPQHF. In DNA form, the CDR3 reads TGTGCCAGCAGCAATGGGTGCCCGGGAGGCAATCAGCCCCAGCATTTT.

V and J are TRBV9 and TRBJ1-2; 7 bases line up with TRBD1. This CDR3 has 14 amino acids. CDR1 and CDR2 (germline): SGDLS, YYNGEE. V was pared by 0 bases and J by 7 bases, with 6 bases of the junction left unmatched. The CDR3: CASSVGVAGGGYTF. For the CDR3, the DNA is TGTGCCAGCAGCGTAGGGGTGGCAGGGGGTGGCTACACCTTC. Filled out from reference TRBV9 and TRBJ1-2, the complete variable domain reads DSGVTQTPKHLITATGQRVTLRCSPRSGDLSVYWYQQSLDQGLQFLIQYYNGEERAKGNILERFSAQQFPDLHSELNLSSLELGDSALYFCASSVGVAGGGYTFGSGTRLTVV.